This TCR beta chain stems from a study of PD-1 blockade in classical Hodgkin lymphoma. Overall study results and limits: Possible causes of repertoire differences, disease activity or prior therapy, remain undefined. Relapsed/refractory patients reportedly had the lowest baseline TCR diversity, below newly diagnosed patients, who were below healthy donors.

Remarks on this clone: The antigen is not known.

CDR3 size: 15 residues. Germline V gene data show CDR1 as SEHNR and CDR2 as FQNEAQ (reference sequence). V was clipped by 2 bases and J by 1 base, with 11 bases between them. Measured with immunoSEQ multiplex PCR; TCRdb has only the in-frame clones, and not every one. The profile shows thousands of clones, around 79% of them singletons. This sample's time point: newly diagnosed, previously untreated cHL patient sample. The chain carries TRBV7-9 and TRBJ1-1, with TRBD1 as a possible D gene (6 bases). The receptor's source is a human donor with classical Hodgkin lymphoma. The sequencing input was peripheral blood mononuclear cells (PBMCs). CDR3 bases: TGTGCCAGCAGCTTACTTACAGGGCAGAACACTGAAGCTTTCTTT. It codes for CASSLLTGQNTEAFF.